These 28 T cell receptor beta chains originate from one sample sequenced in a study of tumor-infiltrating lymphocytes in primary liver carcinoma. Reverse transcription of roughly 470 ng total RNA with a constant-region primer produced TCR beta cDNA. Construction of TCR beta libraries relied on three successive nested multiplex PCR rounds employing slightly modified ARM-PCR. The opening two PCR rounds, ten to eleven cycles each, paired TRBV1-TRBV30 forward primers with a C-beta reverse primer. TCRdb ran MiXCR on the multiplex PCR reads and lists one entry per CDR3 protein. Seen here are more than 90,000 distinct CDR3 sequences, under 70% observed once, and the top ten hold less than 15%. Co-extraction yielded RNA and DNA from 20-30 mg of unsorted bulk tissue. Sample: liver tumor tissue from sampling region 2. Subset noted: tumor region T2, inferior pole. The receptors originated from a woman aged 55-75 years with primary liver carcinoma and hepatitis B virus infection.

This clonotype was picked up many times. The V gene is TRBV12-3 or TRBV12-4, the J gene TRBJ2-7, with D unclear. V was cut by 6 bases and J by 5 bases, with 14 bases left in between. The CDR3 contains 13 residues. The CDR3 protein is CASRSLFLDEQYF. In DNA, the CDR3 is TGTGCCAGCAGGTCCCTCTTCTTGGACGAGCAGTACTTC.

The chain links TRBV7-3 to TRBJ2-2; D is perhaps TRBD2 (6 bases). V was clipped by 3 bases and J by 3 bases, with 11 bases between them. The CDR3 spans 15 residues. Germline V lookup: CDR1 SGHTA, CDR2 FQGTGA. Written as DNA, the CDR3 is TGTGCCAGCAGCTTGACGAGGGACTACACCGGGGAGCTGTTTTTT. This gives the protein CASSLTRDYTGELFF.

This clonotype occurred a few times. The chain employs TRBV11-2 and TRBJ1-4; a possible D gene is TRBD1 (6 bases). The germline gives CDR1 SGHAT, CDR2 FQNNGV. CDR3 length equals 16 residues. Trimming shortened V by 5 bases and J by 5 bases, and 18 bases separated the two germline ends. The CDR3 region has the DNA TGTGCCAGCAGCCCGACAGGTACCCCCCTAAATGAAAAACTGTTTTTT. As protein: CASSPTGTPLNEKLFF.

Turning to this clonotype: An end of the junction does not agree with germline; a read error may underlie this. The J gene is TRBJ2-2, the V gene TRBV12-3 or TRBV12-4; 8 nucleotides match TRBD1. This CDR3 is 16 amino acids long. The CDR3 here is CASSPNRGRLGGELFF. For the CDR3, the DNA is TGTGCTAGCAGTCCCAACAGGGGGAGACTGGGCGGGGAGCTGTTTTTT.

This clonotype was observed many times. The chain carries TRBV29-1 and TRBJ2-1; 16 bases are a match to TRBD2. CDR1 is SQVTM and CDR2 is ANQGSEA in the germline V gene. The CDR3 is 15 residues long. V shed 7 bases and J 8 bases; nucleotides not matched to a gene: 8. CDR3 bases: TGCAGCGCCAGCGGGACTAGCGGGAGGGGGTATGAGCAGTTCTTC. This translates into CSASGTSGRGYEQFF.

This sequence joins TRBV12-3 or TRBV12-4 and TRBJ2-7, with 7 bases identical to TRBD2. The CDR3 extends over 14 amino acids. V dropped 5 bases and J dropped 6; count of bases not matched to a gene: 10. The CDR3 nucleotides are TGTGCCAGCAGTAGACAACCGGCGGGAGTCGAGCAGTACTTC. It translates to CASSRQPAGVEQYF.

CDR3 coding DNA: TGTGCCAGCAGCCCTGGGAAACTATCCTTTTACAATGAGCAGTTCTTC. This encodes CASSPGKLSFYNEQFF. The rearrangement links TRBV7-8 to TRBJ2-1; the D is unclear. Germline values: CDR1 SGHVS, CDR2 FQNEAQ. V lost 5 bases to trimming and J lost 4 bases, with 18 bases between them. The CDR3 covers 16 residues.

The V gene is TRBV28, the J gene TRBJ1-1; D gene unclear. Between the trimmed V and J ends, which lost 3 bases and 4 bases, there was a span of 6 bases. The CDR3 has 12 amino acids. Germline CDR1 MDHEN, CDR2 SYDVKM. CDR3 DNA sequence: TGTGCCAGCAGTTTGTTAAGCACTGAAGCTTTCTTT. Protein product: CASSLLSTEAFF. Full variable domain (missing parts from reference TRBV28 and TRBJ1-1): DVKVTQSSRYLVKRTGEKVFLECVQDMDHENMFWYRQDPGLGLRLIYFSYDVKMKEKGDIPEGYSVSREKKERFSLILESASTNQTSMYLCASSLLSTEAFFGQGTRLTVV.

As for this clonotype: The CDR3 end shows no conserved phenylalanine or tryptophan, and so a read error is likely. This sequence joins TRBV11-2 and TRBJ2-2, with D tentatively TRBD1 (6 bases). From germline, CDR1 is SGHAT and CDR2 FQNNGV. CDR3 length equals 15 residues. The CDR3 sequence: CASSLRLGDTGELFL. The CDR3 DNA sequence: TGTGCCAGCAGCTTACGTCTTGGGGACACAGGGGAGCTGTTTCTT.

This clonotype has only a few counts. A much bigger clone sits one base away, suggesting this may be a read error. The chain joins TRBV10-2 to TRBJ2-5, with D tentatively TRBD1 (5 bases). The germline V gene has CDR1 WSHSY and CDR2 SAAADI. The CDR3 has 15 residues. The V and J ends lost 4 bases and 2 bases respectively, with 14 bases between them. CDR3 DNA sequence: TGCGCCAGCAGTGCTCCCCAGCAGGGTCAAGAGACCCAGTACTTC. Its translation is CASSAPQQGQETQYF.

By its share, this clonotype is medium-sized. This chain connects TRBV6-5 to TRBJ2-1, with a tentative D call TRBD2 (5 bases). Trimming took 0 bases from V and 7 from J, leaving 10 bases between them. The CDR3 is made up of 14 amino acids. The V gene's germline CDR1 is MNHEY and CDR2 SVGAGI. CDR3 nucleotide sequence: TGTGCCAGCAGTTACTCCCCTAGCACTAATGAGCAGTTCTTC. It specifies CASSYSPSTNEQFF.

The chain links TRBV24-1 to TRBJ2-5; possible D gene TRBD1, 6 bases. Trimming pared 2 bases from V and 2 bases from J, leaving 14 bases between. The length of the CDR3 is 16 residues. Germline values: CDR1 KGHDR, CDR2 SFDVKD. The CDR3 region is CATSDSGTNYQETQYF. The CDR3 bases are TGTGCCACCAGTGATTCCGGGACAAATTATCAAGAGACCCAGTACTTC.

Regarding this clonotype: With a much larger clone just one base away, this may be a read error. The CDR3 DNA reads as TGTGCCAGCAGTGAAGAGGTAGCGGGGGACTACGAGCAGTACTTC. It encodes CASSEEVAGDYEQYF. The chain links TRBV6-1 to TRBJ2-7, with TRBD2 identical over 9 bases. CDR1 MNHNS and CDR2 SASEGT come from the germline V gene. Losses at the gene ends were 1 base for V and 3 bases for J; bases not matched to a gene: 4. This CDR3 spans 15 amino acids.

As for this clonotype: A junction boundary mismatches the germline segment, possibly from a read error. The gene calls are TRBV29-1 and TRBJ2-5; D is possibly TRBD1 or TRBD2 (6 bases each). The CDR3 consists of 15 residues. Germline values: CDR1 SQVTM, CDR2 ANQGSEA. The DNA of the CDR3 is TGCAGTGTTGAAGGGGGGTCAGGGGAACAAGAGACCCAGTATTTC. It yields the protein CSVEGGSGEQETQYF.

Comments on this clonotype: This may come from a read error, since a much larger clone is one base off. V gene TRBV5-1 combines with J gene TRBJ2-2; D is unclear. CDR1 is SGHRS, CDR2 YFSETQ, per germline. V was shortened by 3 bases and J by 2 bases, with 11 bases between the two germline ends. The CDR3 loop spans 15 amino acids. The CDR3 spells CASSSDNRNTGELFF. DNA for the CDR3: TGCGCCAGCAGCTCAGATAATAGAAACACCGGGGAGCTGTTTTTT.

The chain uses TRBV10-3 and TRBJ2-5; D is uncertain. Germline V gives CDR1 ENHRY, CDR2 SYGVKD. V lost 4 bases to trimming and J lost 2 bases, with 14 bases between them. This CDR3 comprises 15 residues. CDR3 protein: CAISGQVNPQETQYF. As DNA, the CDR3 is TGTGCCATCAGTGGACAAGTCAACCCTCAAGAGACCCAGTACTTC.

V is TRBV2 and J is TRBJ1-1; no firm D call. Deletions cut 0 bases from V and 3 bases from J, with 11 bases between. CDR1 and CDR2 (germline): SNHLY, FYNNEI. The length of the CDR3 is 15 residues. CDR3 coding DNA: TGTGCCAGCAGTGAAGCACGGGAGTGGGACACTGAAGCTTTCTTT. Translated, it gives CASSEAREWDTEAFF.

Turning to this clonotype: The conserved phenylalanine or tryptophan normally closing the CDR3 is absent here, so this likely arose from a read error. Because the CDR3's place on the DNA is in doubt, the DNA is left out and the CDR3 is given as listed by TCRdb. The rearrangement joins TRBV11-1 to TRBJ2-1; TRBD2 is the table's D call and was not checked against the DNA. The CDR3 is 16 residues long, ends included. Germline CDR1 SGHAT, CDR2 FQDESV (reference sequence). Here the CDR3 reads CTSSPRLAGKRNEPFI.

This clonotype was detected ten times or more. The rearrangement joins TRBV19 to TRBJ1-3; D is perhaps TRBD1 (5 bases). The CDR3 is made up of 16 amino acids. V shed 9 bases and J shed 8 bases, with 26 bases lying between them. CDR1 and CDR2 from the germline V gene are LNHDA and SQIVND (reference sequence). CDR3 nucleotides: TGTGCCAGCCGGATCGGGGACCGTCTTCGGGGAGACACCATATATTTT. This sequence encodes CASRIGDRLRGDTIYF.

The CDR3 sequence is CASSAGPSGIDNEQFF. The CDR3 nucleotides are TGTGCCAGCAGCGCAGGGCCCAGCGGTATAGACAATGAGCAGTTCTTC. V gene TRBV7-9 combines with J gene TRBJ2-1; D tentatively reads TRBD1 or TRBD2 (5 bases each). Germline V lookup: CDR1 SEHNR, CDR2 FQNEAQ (reference sequence). CDR3 size: 16 residues. Trimming shortened V by 5 bases and J by 5 bases, and 19 bases separated the two germline ends.

This clonotype came up a few times. CDR3 sequence (DNA): TGTGCCAGCAGCCCTAGGTGGGGGGGGGAGCGTTACAATGAGCAGTTCTTC. Amino acid sequence: CASSPRWGGERYNEQFF. The chain couples TRBV7-9 to TRBJ2-1; 7 bases line up with TRBD2. Per germline, CDR1 SEHNR and CDR2 FQNEAQ (reference sequence). The CDR3 contains 17 residues. J gave up 4 bases and V 5 bases, and 14 bases lay outside the gene matches.

Judged by abundance, this clonotype is medium-sized (0.01 to 0.1%). The CDR3 DNA reads as TGTGCCAGCAGCTCCGTTTCCAACAGGGGGACGAACACCGGGGAGCTGTTTTTT. The encoded protein is CASSSVSNRGTNTGELFF. The V call is TRBV11-2, the J call TRBJ2-2, with 8 bases aligning to TRBD1. With V trimmed by 4 bases and J by 0 bases, 10 bases remained unmatched. CDR1 is SGHAT, CDR2 FQNNGV, per germline. The CDR3 is 18 residues long.

The V call is TRBV20-1, the J call TRBJ2-3, with D possibly TRBD1 on 8 matching bases. The CDR3 is made up of 16 amino acids. Trimming removed 5 bases from V and 6 bases from J, with 24 bases in between. Germline V lookup: CDR1 DFQATT, CDR2 SNEGSKA (reference sequence). CDR3 DNA sequence: TGCAGTGCTGGACCTGCCGCTGACAGGGGAGGGGATACGCAGTATTTT. This encodes CSAGPAADRGGDTQYF.

Points on this clonotype: This may be a read error: a much more frequent sequence differs by one nucleotide. The J gene is TRBJ2-3, the V gene TRBV18; D possibly corresponds to TRBD1 (5 bases). The germline CDR1 and CDR2 sequences are KGHSH and LQKENI. The CDR3 consists of 14 residues. As DNA, the CDR3 is TGTGTCAGCTCACCAGGGATCAACACAGATACGCAGTATTTT. Residues: CVSSPGINTDTQYF. Based on the CDR3 plus reference TRBV18 and TRBJ2-3, the full variable domain is NAGVMQNPRHLVRRRGQEARLRCSPMKGHSHVYWYRQLPEEGLKFMVYLQKENIIDESGMPKERFSAEFPKEGPSILRIQQVVRGDSAAYFCVSSPGINTDTQYFGPGTRLTVL.

Of note for this clonotype: At one of its ends the junction is not consistent with the germline gene, which may arise from a read error. CDR3 sequence: CASRSPGIEAFF. Here the CDR3 DNA reads TGTGCCAGCAGATCACCCGGGATAGAAGCCTTCTTT. The chain links TRBV6-5 to TRBJ1-1; D not resolved. This CDR3 is 12 amino acids long. Germline V lookup: CDR1 MNHEY, CDR2 SVGAGI.

By sample share, this clonotype is medium-sized (0.01 to 0.1%). This chain uses TRBV11-2 with TRBJ2-1; the D gene is possibly TRBD2 (5 bases). CDR3 length equals 15 residues. Between the trimmed V and J ends, which lost 6 bases and 0 bases, there was a span of 12 bases. The germline V gene encodes CDR1 SGHAT and CDR2 FQNNGV. The CDR3 DNA sequence: TGTGCCAGCAGACAACTAGGGCCCTCCTACAATGAGCAGTTCTTC. As protein: CASRQLGPSYNEQFF.

A word on this clonotype: The conserved phenylalanine or tryptophan normally closing the CDR3 is absent here, so this likely arose from a read error. V usage is TRBV11-2 and J usage is TRBJ1-6; D is possibly TRBD1 (5 bases). The CDR3 contains 15 residues. From germline, CDR1 is SGHAT and CDR2 FQNNGV. Here the CDR3 reads CANSLVTGGNSPLHL. In DNA form, the CDR3 reads TGTGCCAACAGCTTAGTAACAGGAGGCAATTCACCCCTCCACCTT.

This chain links TRBV2 with TRBJ1-3; D may be TRBD1 (5 bases). Germline V CDR1 and CDR2: SNHLY, FYNNEI. The CDR3 runs to 13 residues. Trimming took off 6 bases at V and 4 bases at J, with 10 bases between the two ends. CDR3 sequence reads: CASREGRGNTIYF. The CDR3 nucleotides are TGTGCCAGCAGAGAGGGGAGAGGAAACACCATATATTTT.